Below, 23 T cell receptor beta chains from the same sample are listed, as sequenced in a study of post-analysis software for immune sequencing data (dated by TCRdb to the mid-2010s). Results and caveats for the whole study, not just this receptor: Significantly higher frequencies in patients than in controls were found for several TRBV segments, including TRBV5-6, TRBV5-1 and TRBV20-1.

The library came from PCR. Sequenced using an Illumina HiSeq 2500. To reduce PCR and sequencing biases, unique molecular identifiers were incorporated into the TCR beta cDNA libraries. Using fastp at Q25 and MiXCR, TCRdb reprocessed the public reads and kept productive beta chains. Identical CDR3 proteins give one entry, which carries the most common genes and DNA. The sample table records approximately 460,000 distinct CDR3 sequences; approximately 46% of these occur just once. The leading ten clones occupy roughly 12% of the sample. Their specific antigens are unknown. The sample was blood. All receptors come from a girl under 18 with multiple sclerosis.

The J gene is TRBJ1-2, the V gene TRBV7-2, with unresolved D. V was cut by 1 base and J by 4 bases, with 25 bases left in between. Germline loops: CDR1 SGHTA, CDR2 FQGNSA. The CDR3 consists of 19 residues. The DNA of the CDR3 is TGTGCCAGCAGCTTAGAATCGTCCCCGGTTTTAGGGTTCGGCTATGGCTACACCTTC. Translation: CASSLESSPVLGFGYGYTF.

The rearrangement joins TRBV27 to TRBJ1-5; 7 bases line up with TRBD1. The CDR3 runs 15 residues. Germline V gene data show CDR1 as MNHEY and CDR2 as SMNVEV (reference sequence). The ends lost 3 bases at V and 7 bases at J; junction bases unmatched: 9. CDR3 region: CASSFTYRGDQPQHF. The CDR3 DNA follows: TGTGCCAGCAGTTTTACCTACAGGGGTGACCAGCCCCAGCATTTT.

The rearrangement links TRBV7-3 to TRBJ2-7; a possible D gene is TRBD1 (6 bases). CDR3 length: 14 amino acids. Germline CDR1 reads SGHTA; CDR2 reads FQGTGA. Trimming cost V 2 bases and J 7 bases, with 15 bases left between them. In DNA, the CDR3 is TGTGCCAGCAGCTTACTATCGACAGGAAGTGAGCAGTACTTC. Protein: CASSLLSTGSEQYF.

The CDR3 spells CASSGAGTSGNVYEQYF. The CDR3 DNA is TGTGCCAGCAGCGGAGCCGGGACTAGCGGGAATGTGTACGAGCAGTACTTC. The chain carries TRBV7-6 and TRBJ2-5; 13 bases are shared with TRBD2. Matching the DNA end better, TRBJ2-7 makes the J call doubtful. Germline V CDR1 and CDR2: SGHVS, FNYEAQ. This CDR3 is built from 17 residues.

The J gene is TRBJ2-4, the V gene TRBV7-2; TRBD1 aligns across 7 bases. The V segment lost 11 bases and the J segment 0 bases; nucleotides outside the gene matches: 16. CDR3 length equals 17 residues. CDR1 is SGHTA and CDR2 is FQGNSA in the germline V gene. CDR3 coding DNA: TGTGCCCCGCTCCCAGGGGGACAATCAGGAGCCAAAAACATTCAGTACTTC. Its translation: CAPLPGGQSGAKNIQYF.

This rearrangement joins TRBV20-1 to TRBJ2-3; 9 positions agree with TRBD1. The CDR3 has 14 amino acids. V shed 8 bases and J 3 bases; nucleotides not matched to a gene: 9. From germline, CDR1 is DFQATT and CDR2 SNEGSKA (reference sequence). CDR3 amino acids: CSFRDREFTDTQYF. The DNA of the CDR3 is TGCAGTTTCCGGGACAGGGAATTTACAGATACGCAGTATTTT.

This clonotype was found once. J is TRBJ2-5 and V is TRBV29-1; TRBD2 aligns across 7 bases. The CDR3 spans 14 residues. Trimming took 3 bases from V and 7 from J; bases not matched to a gene: 11. Germline CDR1 is SQVTM and CDR2 is ANQGSEA. This CDR3 is CSVEKRGDAGTQYF. The CDR3, as DNA: TGCAGCGTTGAGAAGCGGGGCGATGCGGGGACCCAGTACTTC.

The chain couples TRBV7-9 to TRBJ1-4, with 7 bases matching TRBD1. Unmatched junction bases numbered 10, after V lost 7 bases and J lost 8 bases. The length of the CDR3 is 14 residues. CDR1 and CDR2 (germline): SEHNR, FQNEAQ (reference sequence). CDR3 sequence (DNA): TGTGCCAGCACCTCCCAGGGGGGGGACGAAAAACTGTTTTTT. It codes for CASTSQGGDEKLFF.

The chain is built from TRBV9 and TRBJ2-7; the D gene could be TRBD1 or TRBD2 (5 bases each). CDR3 length equals 15 residues. The germline CDR1 and CDR2 sequences are SGDLS and YYNGEE. With 4 bases removed from V and 0 bases from J, the gap between germline ends came to 14 bases. The CDR3 region has the DNA TGTGCCAGCAGCCCGCCCGGGGCTTCCTCCTACGAGCAGTACTTC. Translating gives CASSPPGASSYEQYF.

The rearrangement links TRBV5-1 to TRBJ2-2, with a possible D match to TRBD2 (5 bases). The CDR3 is 14 amino acids. Germline V gene lookup returns CDR1 SGHRS and CDR2 YFSETQ. The ends were cut back, 2 bases at V and 5 bases at J, with 10 bases in the middle. CDR3 in amino acids: CASSFGVETGELFF. The CDR3 nucleotides read TGCGCCAGCAGCTTCGGGGTGGAAACCGGGGAGCTGTTTTTT. Drawing the rest from reference TRBV5-1 and TRBJ2-2, the complete variable domain is KAGVTQTPRYLIKTRGQQVTLSCSPISGHRSVSWYQQTPGQGLQFLFEYFSETQRNKGNFPGRFSGRQFSNSRSEMNVSTLELGDSALYLCASSFGVETGELFFGEGSRLTVL.

The table lists this clonotype with a few counts. The chain employs TRBV11-2 and TRBJ2-7; D is possibly TRBD2 (5 bases). The CDR3 has 15 amino acids. V lost 5 bases and J 0 bases, leaving 14 bases between the germline ends. Germline V gene lookup returns CDR1 SGHAT and CDR2 FQNNGV. This CDR3 reads CASSLILDTSYEQYF. DNA for the CDR3: TGTGCCAGCAGCCTAATACTAGATACCTCCTACGAGCAGTACTTC.

This clonotype was seen a handful of times. The V gene is TRBV28, the J gene TRBJ2-5; TRBD1 matches 11 bases. V was pared by 10 bases and J by 5 bases, with 9 bases of the junction left unmatched. This CDR3 contains 14 residues. Per germline, CDR1 MDHEN and CDR2 SYDVKM. The CDR3 DNA is TGTGCCACCGTGTGGACAGGGGGCGCGGAGACCCAGTACTTC. It specifies CATVWTGGAETQYF. Full variable domain (outside the CDR3, taken from reference TRBV28 and TRBJ2-5): DVKVTQSSRYLVKRTGEKVFLECVQDMDHENMFWYRQDPGLGLRLIYFSYDVKMKEKGDIPEGYSVSREKKERFSLILESASTNQTSMYLCATVWTGGAETQYFGPGTRLLVL.

In regard to this clonotype: This may arise from a read error, as a much more abundant clone is one base away. V and J are TRBV5-6 and TRBJ2-3; no reliable D call. The V end lost 3 bases, the J end lost 5 bases, and 16 bases lay between the germline ends. CDR1 is SGHDT and CDR2 is YYEEEE in the germline V gene. This CDR3 region has 15 residues. As DNA, the CDR3 is TGTGCCAGCAGCTCGGTGCCTAGAGAAGGAGATACGCAGTATTTT. Encoded protein: CASSSVPREGDTQYF.

The chain couples TRBV6-5 to TRBJ2-5; TRBD1 is a possible D gene (5 bases). The germline gives CDR1 MNHEY, CDR2 SVGAGI. Trimming took off 5 bases at V and 0 bases at J, with 13 bases between the two ends. The CDR3 totals 15 residues. The CDR3 bases are TGTGCCAGCAGTCCCGTCCCCAGGGACCAAGAGACCCAGTACTTC. Translating it yields CASSPVPRDQETQYF.

The rearrangement uses TRBV5-5 and TRBJ2-5; 9 bases line up with TRBD2. The ends lost 4 bases at V and 3 bases at J; junction bases unmatched: 7. Germline CDR1 SGHKS, CDR2 YYEKEE (reference sequence). This CDR3 is 15 amino acids long. CDR3 in amino acids: CASSLISGGKETQYF. CDR3 sequence (DNA): TGTGCCAGCAGCCTAATAAGCGGGGGGAAAGAGACCCAGTACTTC.

This clonotype was detected once. This chain joins TRBV6-6 and TRBJ1-5, with D possibly being TRBD1 (5 bases). Germline assignment: CDR1 MNHNY and CDR2 SVGAGI (reference sequence). The length of the CDR3 is 16 residues. The V end lost 5 bases, the J end lost 4 bases, and 18 bases lay between the germline ends. The CDR3 DNA reads as TGTGCCAGCAGTCAGCCAATGGGGCAGATTAATCAGCCCCAGCATTTT. This gives the protein CASSQPMGQINQPQHF.

J is TRBJ2-4 and V is TRBV7-2; TRBD2 aligns across 10 bases. The ends lost 4 bases at V and 7 bases at J; junction bases unmatched: 1. The CDR3 length is 13 residues. Germline V gene data show CDR1 as SGHTA and CDR2 as FQGNSA. The CDR3 loop reads CASSWGLANIQYF. The CDR3 bases are TGTGCCAGCAGCTGGGGACTAGCGAACATTCAGTACTTC.

The rearrangement links TRBV25-1 to TRBJ2-1, with 9 bases matching TRBD2. This CDR3 region has 15 residues. V was clipped by 6 bases and J by 0 bases; unmatched bases: 3. CDR1 is MGHDK, CDR2 SYGVNS, per germline. CDR3 coding DNA: TGTGCCAGCAGGTATAGCGGGAGCTCCTACAATGAGCAGTTCTTC. Translating gives CASRYSGSSYNEQFF.

This clonotype was seen only a few times. The rearrangement uses TRBV5-1 and TRBJ2-7; TRBD2 matches 8 bases. CDR3 length equals 14 residues. V was clipped by 4 bases and J by 5 bases; unmatched bases: 8. Germline CDR1 is SGHRS and CDR2 is YFSETQ. The CDR3 reads CASSAGGGRDEQYF. CDR3 nucleotides: TGCGCCAGCAGCGCTGGCGGGGGGCGAGACGAGCAGTACTTC.

The chain is built from TRBV12-3 or TRBV12-4 and TRBJ1-6, with a possible D match to TRBD1 (5 bases). The germline V and J ends were trimmed by 10 bases and 6 bases, with 13 bases remaining between them. The CDR3 sequence is 13 residues long. CDR3 DNA: TGTGCCACCTCATTCGGGGGTAATTCACCCCTCCACTTT. Translated: CATSFGGNSPLHF.

V gene TRBV20-1 combines with J gene TRBJ2-5; tentatively, D is TRBD1 or TRBD2 (6 bases each). The V and J ends lost 1 base and 7 bases respectively, with 13 bases between them. Germline CDR1 reads DFQATT; CDR2 reads SNEGSKA (reference sequence). CDR3 length: 13 residues. The CDR3 sequence is CSARVPGGGTQYF. CDR3 bases: TGCAGTGCTAGAGTTCCCGGGGGCGGGACCCAGTACTTC.

This clonotype was counted between two and nine times. The rearrangement uses TRBV10-3 and TRBJ2-5; TRBD1 is a possible D gene (6 bases). In germline, CDR1 is ENHRY, CDR2 SYGVKD. V was trimmed by 3 bases and J by 2 bases, leaving 13 bases between them. CDR3 size: 15 residues. CDR3 DNA sequence: TGTGCCATCAGTGATCATCGACAGGTTCAAGAGACCCAGTACTTC. It encodes CAISDHRQVQETQYF.

This clonotype showed up just once. The rearrangement uses TRBV27 and TRBJ2-1; no clear D. The CDR3 is 15 amino acids. The V end lost 1 base, the J end lost 9 bases, and 16 bases lay between the germline ends. CDR1 is MNHEY, CDR2 SMNVEV, per germline (reference sequence). CDR3 DNA: TGTGCCAGCAGTTTATTCCTTATCGAAGGTGGTGAGCAGTTCTTC. Translating it yields CASSLFLIEGGEQFF.